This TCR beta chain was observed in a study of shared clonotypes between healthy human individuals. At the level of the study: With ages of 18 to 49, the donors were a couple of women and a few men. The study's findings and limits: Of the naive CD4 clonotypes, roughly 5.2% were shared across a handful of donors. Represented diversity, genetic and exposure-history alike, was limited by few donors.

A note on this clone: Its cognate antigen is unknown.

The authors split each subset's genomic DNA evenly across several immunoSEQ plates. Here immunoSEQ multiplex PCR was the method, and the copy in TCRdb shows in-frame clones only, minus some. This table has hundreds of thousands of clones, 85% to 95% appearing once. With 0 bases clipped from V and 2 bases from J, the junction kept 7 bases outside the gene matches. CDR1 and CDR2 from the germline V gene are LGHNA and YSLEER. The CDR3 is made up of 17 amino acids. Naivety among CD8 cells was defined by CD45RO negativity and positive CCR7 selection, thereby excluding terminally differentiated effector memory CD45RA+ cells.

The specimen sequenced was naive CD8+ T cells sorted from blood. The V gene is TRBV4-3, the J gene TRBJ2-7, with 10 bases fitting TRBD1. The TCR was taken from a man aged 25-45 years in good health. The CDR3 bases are TGCGCCAGCAGCCAAGAAGGGTTCGGGACAGGGGCCTACGAGCAGTACTTC. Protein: CASSQEGFGTGAYEQYF.